A single sample is the source of the 30 T cell receptor beta chains below, sequenced in a study of CD8+ T cells in alopecia areata. Sequencing templates came from extracted RNA that was reverse transcribed into cDNA. Clones were read by immunoSEQ multiplex PCR, and TCRdb kept only the in-frame ones, dropping some. Here the sample spans fewer than 250,000 clones, approximately 61% being singletons. Treatment: oral pan-JAK inhibitor, 5-10 mg twice daily. The source was CD4+ T cells sorted from blood, collected at week 24, from a patient treated with tofacitinib. These receptors were collected from a human donor with alopecia areata.

The gene calls are TRBV29-1 and TRBJ1-2; 9 bases are a match to TRBD1. The CDR3 is 12 amino acids. Trimming at V came to 7 bases and at J to 2 bases, leaving 2 bases not matched to a gene. Germline V gives CDR1 SQVTM, CDR2 ANQGSEA. CDR3 region: CSAGQGNYGYTF. As DNA, the CDR3 is TGCAGCGCCGGACAGGGGAACTATGGCTACACCTTC.

The chain uses TRBV19 and TRBJ2-1; D possibly corresponds to TRBD2 (6 bases). The CDR3 length is 13 residues. Trimming stripped 9 bases from V and 4 bases from J, with 13 bases between. Germline V CDR1 and CDR2: LNHDA, SQIVND (reference sequence). The CDR3 coding sequence is TGTGCCAGCGGAGGAGGGAGATACAATGAGCAGTTCTTC. Protein: CASGGGRYNEQFF.

The chain links TRBV30 to TRBJ2-5; 7 nucleotides match TRBD1. V lost 6 bases, J lost 0 bases, and 7 bases stayed unmatched. The CDR3 contains 14 residues. Germline V gives CDR1 GTSNPN, CDR2 SVGIG (reference sequence). The CDR3: CACLPGQHQETQYF. CDR3 bases: TGTGCCTGCTTACCGGGACAGCACCAAGAGACCCAGTACTTC.

V usage is TRBV11-1 and J usage is TRBJ2-6; 8 bases are a match to TRBD1. This CDR3 spans 17 amino acids. CDR1 is SGHAT, CDR2 FQDESV, per germline (reference sequence). V trimming: 5 bases; J trimming: 1 base; junction bases outside the gene matches: 7. CDR3 residues: CASSPRTGTSGANVLTF. CDR3 bases: TGTGCCAGCAGCCCCAGGACAGGGACATCTGGGGCCAACGTCCTGACTTTC.

This chain uses TRBV5-1 with TRBJ2-1; the D is unclear. Per germline, CDR1 SGHRS and CDR2 YFSETQ. CDR3 length: 13 amino acids. V dropped 4 bases and J dropped 4 bases, with 9 bases sitting between them. This CDR3 reads CASSETVYNEQFF. As DNA, the CDR3 is TGCGCCAGCAGCGAGACGGTGTACAATGAGCAGTTCTTC.

The V and J genes are TRBV14 and TRBJ2-1; 8 bases line up with TRBD1. V shed 6 bases and J 5 bases; nucleotides not matched to a gene: 6. Looked up from germline, CDR1 is SGHDN and CDR2 is FVKESK. The CDR3 covers 14 residues. CDR3 DNA: TGTGCCAGCAGGAGACAGGGGAGGAACAATGAGCAGTTCTTC. It yields the protein CASRRQGRNNEQFF.

The chain is built from TRBV2 and TRBJ1-6; unclear D gene. CDR3 length: 12 amino acids. Trimming cost V 6 bases and J 10 bases, with 10 bases left between them. Germline CDR1 reads SNHLY; CDR2 reads FYNNEI. The CDR3 sequence: CASSDFGSPLHF. In nucleotides, the CDR3 is TGTGCCAGCAGCGACTTCGGCTCACCCCTCCACTTT.

The V and J genes are TRBV4-3 and TRBJ1-1; TRBD1 matches 7 bases. V lost 1 base, J lost 4 bases, and 3 bases stayed unmatched. CDR3 length: 14 amino acids. CDR1 is LGHNA and CDR2 is YSLEER in the germline V gene. The CDR3 spells CASSQVSGGTEAFF. The CDR3 region has the DNA TGCGCCAGCAGCCAAGTTTCAGGGGGCACTGAAGCTTTCTTT.

The V gene is TRBV7-2, the J gene TRBJ2-3, with a tentative D call TRBD1 (5 bases). CDR3 length: 16 amino acids. Trimming stripped 6 bases from V and 1 base from J, with 17 bases between. Germline V gene lookup returns CDR1 SGHTA and CDR2 FQGNSA. CDR3 bases: TGTGCCAGCAGAAAACAGGTTTCCCTAGGCACAGATACGCAGTATTTT. Translating gives CASRKQVSLGTDTQYF.

The chain joins TRBV27 to TRBJ1-4, with 7 nucleotides matching TRBD1. Unmatched junction bases numbered 2, after V lost 6 bases and J lost 7 bases. CDR3 length: 12 amino acids. CDR1 and CDR2 from the germline V gene are MNHEY and SMNVEV (reference sequence). CDR3 bases: TGTGCCAGCAGAAACAGGGGTGAAAAACTGTTTTTT. Translation gives CASRNRGEKLFF.

The chain uses TRBV7-6 and TRBJ2-1; D is ambiguous. CDR3 length equals 16 residues. Germline CDR1 SGHVS, CDR2 FNYEAQ. The V end was cut by 5 bases, the J end by 8 bases, with 22 bases between. For the CDR3, the DNA is TGTGCCAGCAGCCCCTTGAGGTGCATGGTTGGGGATGAGCAGTTCTTC. Translated: CASSPLRCMVGDEQFF.

The V and J genes are TRBV29-1 and TRBJ2-5; D unresolved. CDR1 and CDR2 (germline): SQVTM, ANQGSEA. The CDR3 has 11 residues. The V end lost 7 bases, the J end lost 3 bases, and 9 bases lay between the germline ends. The CDR3 region has the DNA TGCAGCGGGCGACATGAAGAGACCCAGTACTTC. It is translated as CSGRHEETQYF.

The CDR3, as DNA: TGCGCCAGCCGTGGAGGGAACACTGAAGCTTTCTTT. The encoded protein is CASRGGNTEAFF. The V call is TRBV4-3, the J call TRBJ1-1; D unresolved. CDR1 is LGHNA and CDR2 is YSLEER in the germline V gene. V was clipped by 8 bases and J by 1 base, with 8 bases between them. The CDR3 is made up of 12 amino acids.

This clone was recorded a few times. DNA of the CDR3: TGCGCCAGCAGTCCGGGACAGCAATATGGCTACACCTTC. It specifies CASSPGQQYGYTF. V usage is TRBV23-1 and J usage is TRBJ1-2, with 7 bases matching TRBD1. TRBV23-1 is given ORF status, its function remaining uncertain. The CDR3 totals 13 residues. V was pared by 4 bases and J by 5 bases, with 4 bases of the junction left unmatched.

There are a few counts of this clone. The DNA of the CDR3 is TGTGCCAGCAGCTTATCTGGTGGGACTGAAGCTTTCTTT. Translating it yields CASSLSGGTEAFF. The chain links TRBV7-9 to TRBJ1-1; no clear D. With 2 bases removed from V and 5 bases from J, the gap between germline ends came to 9 bases. CDR3 length: 13 amino acids. Per the germline V gene, CDR1 is SEHNR and CDR2 is FQNEAQ (reference sequence).

This rearrangement joins TRBV29-1 to TRBJ1-1; D call uncertain. V dropped 6 bases and J dropped 5 bases, with 10 bases sitting between them. Germline loops: CDR1 SQVTM, CDR2 ANQGSEA. The CDR3 runs to 11 residues. CDR3 sequence (DNA): TGCAGCGTGAATCGGGCAACTGAAGCTTTCTTT. Residues: CSVNRATEAFF. Drawing the rest from reference TRBV29-1 and TRBJ1-1, the complete variable domain is SAVISQKPSRDICQRGTSLTIQCQVDSQVTMMFWYRQQPGQSLTLIATANQGSEATYESGFVIDKFPISRPNLTFSTLTVSNMSPEDSSIYLCSVNRATEAFFGQGTRLTVV.

The CDR3 bases are TGTGCCAGCAGTGCGGACAGGGGGAATCAGCCCCAGCATTTT. This sequence encodes CASSADRGNQPQHF. The chain carries TRBV2 and TRBJ1-5, with 10 bases fitting TRBD1. Germline CDR1 SNHLY, CDR2 FYNNEI. The length of the CDR3 is 14 residues. J gave up 4 bases and V 4 bases, and 1 base lay outside the gene matches. Full variable domain (missing parts from reference TRBV2 and TRBJ1-5): EPEVTQTPSHQVTQMGQEVILRCVPISNHLYFYWYRQILGQKVEFLVSFYNNEISEKSEIFDDQFSVERPDGSNFTLKIRSTKLEDSAMYFCASSADRGNQPQHFGDGTRLSIL.

The chain combines TRBV9 with TRBJ2-4, with D unclear. Germline V lookup: CDR1 SGDLS, CDR2 YYNGEE. Trimming stripped 0 bases from V and 4 bases from J, with 5 bases between. CDR3 size: 13 residues. Here the CDR3 DNA reads TGTGCCAGCAGCGTAGGTCTGAAAAACATTCAGTACTTC. Encoded protein: CASSVGLKNIQYF.

The chain is built from TRBV10-3 and TRBJ1-1; D not certain. Germline V gene lookup returns CDR1 ENHRY and CDR2 SYGVKD. The CDR3 is 14 amino acids. The V and J ends lost 4 bases and 0 bases respectively, with 9 bases between them. The CDR3 region has the DNA TGTGCCATCAGTGGGGAGGGTGTGAACACTGAAGCTTTCTTT. The encoded protein is CAISGEGVNTEAFF.

As regards this clone: The sample holds other DNA sequences that translate to the same CDR3. The chain combines TRBV30 with TRBJ1-6; D perhaps matches TRBD1 (5 bases). V was cut by 0 bases and J by 7 bases, with 10 bases left in between. From germline, CDR1 is GTSNPN and CDR2 SVGIG (reference sequence). This CDR3 has 14 residues. The CDR3 loop reads CAWSVQAGNSPLHF. CDR3 nucleotide sequence: TGTGCCTGGAGTGTACAGGCCGGAAATTCACCCCTCCACTTT. Filled out from reference TRBV30 and TRBJ1-6, the complete variable domain reads SQTIHQWPATLVQPVGSPLSLECTVEGTSNPNLYWYRQAAGRGLQLLFYSVGIGQISSEVPQNLSASRPQDRQFILSSKKLLLSDSGFYLCAWSVQAGNSPLHFGNGTRLTVT.

This rearrangement joins TRBV5-1 to TRBJ2-7; no clear D. The V end was cut by 2 bases, the J end by 2 bases, with 8 bases between. CDR1 and CDR2 (germline): SGHRS, YFSETQ. This CDR3 is 13 amino acids long. The CDR3 loop is CASSFLGTYEQYF. In nucleotides, the CDR3 is TGCGCCAGCAGCTTTTTGGGAACCTACGAGCAGTACTTC.

The chain recombines TRBV18 with TRBJ2-7; D is perhaps TRBD2 (5 bases). This CDR3 region has 15 residues. V was cut by 2 bases and J by 1 base, with 12 bases left in between. CDR1 is KGHSH, CDR2 LQKENI, per germline. CDR3 nucleotides: TGTGCCAGCTCACCAATAGGAGGACCTTCCTACGAGCAGTACTTC. It codes for CASSPIGGPSYEQYF.

This clone was seen many times. The CDR3 is CASSLAGRQGREPQHF. CDR3 DNA sequence: TGTGCCAGCAGCTTAGCGGGCCGACAGGGCAGAGAGCCCCAGCATTTT. The chain recombines TRBV7-2 with TRBJ1-5; 7 bases are shared with TRBD1. Trimming cost V 0 bases and J 8 bases; bases outside gene matches: 10. Germline assignment: CDR1 SGHTA and CDR2 FQGNSA. The CDR3 runs to 16 residues.

CDR3 DNA: TGTGCCAGCAGCTCGGGACTAGCGTTCGGGGAGACCCAGTACTTC. Translation: CASSSGLAFGETQYF. This chain connects TRBV7-2 to TRBJ2-5, with TRBD2 matching over 10 bases. Trimming at V came to 4 bases and at J to 5 bases, leaving 7 bases not matched to a gene. CDR1 is SGHTA, CDR2 FQGNSA, per germline. The length of the CDR3 is 15 residues.

This chain uses TRBV29-1 with TRBJ1-2; 11 bases agree with TRBD1. This CDR3 has 13 residues. Germline V gene sequence: CDR1 SQVTM, CDR2 ANQGSEA. With 4 bases clipped from V and 8 bases from J, the junction kept 6 bases outside the gene matches. Written as DNA, the CDR3 is TGCAGCGTTGGCCGGGACAGGGGGAGCGGCTACACCTTC. Translated, it gives CSVGRDRGSGYTF.

This clone appeared a few times. This chain uses TRBV14 with TRBJ2-5; D may be TRBD1 (6 bases). The CDR3 loop spans 13 amino acids. The V gene's germline CDR1 is SGHDN and CDR2 FVKESK. Trimming took 2 bases from V and 5 from J, leaving 9 bases between them. In nucleotides, the CDR3 is TGTGCCAGCAGCCAACTTGGGGGCGAGACCCAGTACTTC. Translating it yields CASSQLGGETQYF.

The chain recombines TRBV10-3 with TRBJ1-2; a possible D gene is TRBD1 (5 bases). The CDR3 loop spans 13 amino acids. CDR1 is ENHRY and CDR2 is SYGVKD in the germline V gene. V lost 2 bases, J lost 12 bases, and 16 bases lay in between. CDR3 residues: CAISEGTNGGDTF. In nucleotides, the CDR3 is TGTGCCATCAGTGAGGGGACGAACGGTGGGGACACCTTC.

V and J are TRBV4-1 and TRBJ2-1, with D possibly being TRBD1 (5 bases). This CDR3 has 16 amino acids. CDR1 and CDR2 (germline): MGHRA, YSYEKL. Trimming removed 1 base at V and 2 bases at J, with 12 bases between. CDR3 amino acids: CASSQVTGNTYNEQFF. DNA of the CDR3: TGCGCCAGCAGCCAAGTCACAGGCAACACCTACAATGAGCAGTTCTTC.

About this clone: One end of the junction does not line up with germline, which may come from a read error. The chain uses TRBV11-1 and TRBJ2-7; D remains unclear. The V gene's germline CDR1 is SGHAT and CDR2 FQDESV (reference sequence). The CDR3 runs 13 residues. Here the CDR3 reads CASSLERSYGQYF. As DNA, the CDR3 is TGTGCCAGCAGCTTAGAACGAAGCTACGGGCAGTACTTC.

This clone was observed at least ten times. J is TRBJ2-2 and V is TRBV10-3; tentatively, D is TRBD1 or TRBD2 (5 bases each). V was shortened by 11 bases and J by 4 bases, with 14 bases between the two germline ends. Germline loops: CDR1 ENHRY, CDR2 SYGVKD. CDR3 size: 13 residues. CDR3 in DNA: TGTGCCTCACGGCCGGGGACCACCGGGGAGCTGTTTTTT. Its translation is CASRPGTTGELFF.